This T cell receptor beta chain was sequenced for a study of CD8 T cells in ankylosing spondylitis. The study, taken as a whole, reports: Seemingly distinctive of ankylosing spondylitis blood was a TCR beta motif formed by eight highly homologous variants. Disease-linked clones, CD8+, were relatively rare in peripheral blood. Reports say disease-linked clones showed up significantly more in matched ankylosing spondylitis synovial fluid.

Libraries for TCR beta were made by quantitative 5'-RACE with molecular barcodes. TCRdb re-called the 5' RACE reads with MiXCR, one entry per CDR3 protein. The sample has about 340,000 distinct CDR3 sequences; 6.5% to 10% are singletons. This clonotype was observed a few times. Its antigen is still unknown. The germline CDR1 and CDR2 sequences are SNHLY and FYNNEI. CDR3 size: 17 residues. The junction had 15 bases not matched to a gene; V was cut back by 4 bases and J by 4 bases. The gene calls are TRBV2 and TRBJ2-5, with 7 bases lining up with TRBD2. Sequenced: blood, either unsorted or a sorted T cell fraction (not recorded which). This TCR was sampled from a male donor with ankylosing spondylitis. CDR3 bases: TGTGCCAGCAGTGTAACGGGGCGCGGGACTATCGGAGAGACCCAGTACTTC. It translates to CASSVTGRGTIGETQYF.